These T cell receptor beta chains were read from a single sample in a study of blood T cell repertoires in COVID-19. The table came from immunoSEQ multiplex PCR; TCRdb's copy has only in-frame clones and leaves some out. The table lists roughly 52,000 clones, around nine tenths of them singletons, with approximately 8% in the top ten. Specimen: peripheral blood. All receptors derive from a man in his sixties with active COVID-19. The CDR3 runs from the conserved cysteine through the conserved F or W. The D gene is left open where the match is weak. Size tells how often a clone was seen (once, few, many) or the class of an expanded clone, and some rows leave it out.

cdr3_aa	cdr3_nt	clone_size	cdr3_length	v_call	j_call	d_call
CASSQASGKGSYNEQFF	TGTGCCAGCAGCCAAGCTAGCGGGAAGGGCTCCTACAATGAGCAGTTCTTC	.	17	TRBV3-1/TRBV3-2	TRBJ2-1	TRBD2
CASTPASGYEQYF	TGCGCCAGCACTCCGGCTAGCGGCTACGAGCAGTACTTC	.	13	TRBV10-1	TRBJ2-7	TRBD2
CSASFYSRGLSSYNEQFF	TGCAGTGCTAGTTTTTATTCCAGAGGGTTAAGCTCCTACAATGAGCAGTTCTTC	few	18	TRBV20-1	TRBJ2-1	.
CATQGWGTNQETQYF	TGTGCCACCCAAGGCTGGGGGACTAACCAAGAGACCCAGTACTTC	.	15	TRBV2	TRBJ2-5	TRBD2
CASSQEAGRGREQYF	TGCGCCAGCAGCCAAGAAGCGGGCAGGGGGCGCGAGCAGTACTTC	.	15	TRBV4-1	TRBJ2-7	TRBD1
CASRPGLAVYEQYF	TGTGCCAGCAGACCGGGACTAGCGGTATACGAGCAGTACTTC	.	14	TRBV6-5	TRBJ2-7	TRBD2
CASSSGGGTEAFF	TGTGCCAGCAGTTCCGGGGGGGGGACTGAAGCTTTCTTT	.	13	TRBV27	TRBJ1-1	.
CASSSQGPRGDTQYF	TGTGCCAGCAGCTCACAGGGGCCACGGGGGGATACGCAGTATTTT	few	15	TRBV7-3	TRBJ2-3	.
CASSNVRTGNYEQYF	TGTGCCAGTAGTAACGTTCGGACAGGGAACTACGAGCAGTACTTC	.	15	TRBV19	TRBJ2-7	TRBD1
CASSGPGYAFF	TGTGCCAGCAGTGGTCCCGGGTATGCTTTCTTT	once	11	TRBV25-1	TRBJ1-1	.
CAISDSNYGYTF	TGTGCCATCAGTGACAGTAACTATGGCTACACCTTC	.	12	TRBV10-3	TRBJ1-2	.
CASSFPTSGRVETQYF	TGTGCCAGCAGCTTCCCCACTAGCGGGAGAGTGGAGACCCAGTACTTC	.	16	TRBV5-4	TRBJ2-5	TRBD2
CASSPEGSIRGYTF	TGTGCCAGCTCACCTGAGGGATCCATACGGGGCTACACCTTC	.	14	TRBV18	TRBJ1-2	.
CASSLRWGGQQPQHF	TGTGCCAGCAGCTTACGTTGGGGGGGCCAACAGCCCCAGCATTTT	few	15	TRBV7-8	TRBJ1-5	.
CASSPQVQRGRGAPGELFF	TGTGCCAGCAGCCCTCAGGTACAGCGCGGGAGAGGGGCTCCCGGGGAGCTGTTTTTT	.	19	TRBV7-6	TRBJ2-2	TRBD2
CASSPTPTGTSGAGADTQYF	TGTGCCAGCTCACCGACGCCGACCGGAACTAGCGGAGCTGGGGCAGATACGCAGTATTTT	.	20	TRBV18	TRBJ2-3	TRBD2
CAWSVRRLLKEHEQYF	TGTGCCTGGAGTGTACGCCGACTACTAAAAGAACACGAGCAGTACTTC	.	16	TRBV30	TRBJ2-7	.
CASSQGPGLSSGNTIYF	TGTGCCAGCAGCCAAGGGCCCGGACTCTCCTCTGGAAACACCATATATTTT	.	17	TRBV16	TRBJ1-3	.
CASSEGLAGGGVTQYF	TGTGCCAGCAGTGAGGGACTAGCGGGAGGTGGAGTTACGCAGTATTTT	.	16	TRBV25-1	TRBJ2-3	TRBD2
CSASRTGVIYEQYF	TGCAGTGCTAGTCGGACAGGGGTGATCTACGAGCAGTACTTC	once	14	TRBV20-1	TRBJ2-7	TRBD1
CAISGKREARGDTQYF	TGTGCCATCAGTGGGAAGCGGGAGGCCCGAGGAGATACGCAGTATTTT	.	16	TRBV10-3	TRBJ2-3	TRBD2
CRGRLSYEQYF	TGCAGGGGCCGCCTCTCCTACGAGCAGTACTTC	.	11	TRBV20-1	TRBJ2-7	.
CASSLASPSGRANEQFF	TGTGCCAGCAGCTTAGCCTCTCCTAGCGGGAGAGCCAATGAGCAGTTCTTC	.	17	TRBV7-6	TRBJ2-1	TRBD2